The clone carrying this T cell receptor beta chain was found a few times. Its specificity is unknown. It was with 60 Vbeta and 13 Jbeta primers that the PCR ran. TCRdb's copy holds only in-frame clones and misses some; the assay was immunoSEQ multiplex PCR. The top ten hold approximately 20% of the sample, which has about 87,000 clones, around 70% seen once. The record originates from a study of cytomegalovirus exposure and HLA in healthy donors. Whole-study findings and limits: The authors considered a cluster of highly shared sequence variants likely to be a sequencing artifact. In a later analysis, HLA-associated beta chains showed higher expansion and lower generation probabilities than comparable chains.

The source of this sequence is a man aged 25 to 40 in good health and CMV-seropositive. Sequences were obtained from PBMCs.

Here the CDR3 reads CAWSRVSYGYTF. In nucleotides, the CDR3 is TGTGCCTGGAGTCGGGTTTCCTATGGCTACACCTTC. The chain links TRBV30 to TRBJ1-2, with D hard to call. Trimming took 2 bases from V and 4 from J, leaving 8 bases between them. In germline, CDR1 is GTSNPN, CDR2 SVGIG (reference sequence). The CDR3 is 12 residues long.